The rows below give T cell receptor beta chains drawn from one sample of a study of shared clonotypes between healthy human individuals. The repertoire was sequenced with immunoSEQ multiplex PCR; TCRdb's copy has only in-frame clones and lacks some. The table has roughly 700,000 clones, approximately 79% seen once. Sequencing was performed on memory CD4+ T cells sorted from blood. These receptor sequences come from a woman aged 30 to 39 in good health. CDR3s include the opening cysteine and the closing phenylalanine or tryptophan. The D gene is left open where the match is weak. Where a row states a size, it is once, few, many or the class of an expanded clone; other rows omit it.

d_gene	j_gene	v_gene	abundance	CDR3aa	CDR3nt
TRBD1	TRBJ1-5	TRBV28	few	CASMRDRNQPQHF	TGTGCCAGCATGAGGGACAGGAATCAGCCCCAGCATTTT
-	TRBJ1-1	TRBV6-5	once	CASSFRRGNTEAFF	TGTGCCAGCAGTTTCCGGAGGGGAAACACTGAAGCTTTCTTT
TRBD1	TRBJ1-1	TRBV30	few	CACDRGPGTEAFF	TGTGCCTGTGACAGGGGGCCGGGCACTGAAGCTTTCTTT
-	TRBJ1-4	TRBV7-6	-	CASRHNTGLNEKLFF	TGTGCCAGCAGACACAACACGGGGCTAAATGAAAAACTGTTTTTT
TRBD1	TRBJ1-2	TRBV5-1	-	CASSWNTQGPYTF	TGCGCCAGCAGCTGGAACACACAGGGGCCCTACACCTTC
-	TRBJ2-2	TRBV4-2	-	CASSQDRGNTGELFF	TGTGCCAGCAGCCAAGATCGGGGCAACACCGGGGAGCTGTTTTTT
-	TRBJ2-7	TRBV15	-	CATSRDRAGAYEQYF	TGTGCCACCAGCAGAGATCGGGCAGGGGCCTACGAGCAGTACTTC
TRBD1	TRBJ1-3	TRBV6-1	-	CASSERGLGNTIYF	TGTGCCAGCAGTGAAAGGGGGCTCGGAAACACCATATATTTT
-	TRBJ1-3	TRBV5-1	-	CASSPGTSGNTIYF	TGCGCCAGCAGCCCCGGGACTTCGGGAAACACCATATATTTT
-	TRBJ1-1	TRBV19	-	CASSIEADTEAFF	TGTGCCAGTAGTATAGAGGCAGACACTGAAGCTTTCTTT
TRBD1	TRBJ1-4	TRBV9	-	CASSRGQGTNEKLFF	TGTGCCAGCAGCAGGGGACAGGGAACTAATGAAAAACTGTTTTTT
-	TRBJ1-4	TRBV5-4	-	CASSFIRKNEKLFF	TGTGCCAGCAGCTTTATACGGAAGAATGAAAAACTGTTTTTT
-	TRBJ1-1	TRBV19	-	CASQRNTEAFF	TGTGCCAGTCAGAGGAACACTGAAGCTTTCTTT
-	TRBJ1-2	TRBV5-4	-	CASSFGEAYGYTF	TGTGCCAGCAGCTTCGGAGAGGCCTATGGCTACACCTTC
-	TRBJ2-7	TRBV5-1	-	CASSPGGGGRYEQYF	TGCGCCAGCAGCCCAGGAGGGGGGGGGCGCTACGAGCAGTACTTC
-	TRBJ2-7	TRBV6-5	few	CASSREGNSYEQYF	TGTGCCAGCTCAAGAGAGGGGAACTCCTACGAGCAGTACTTC
-	TRBJ2-1	TRBV19	-	CASSTRGSRNEQFF	TGTGCCAGTAGTACCCGGGGTAGCAGAAATGAGCAGTTCTTC
TRBD1	TRBJ2-1	TRBV25-1	few	CASSEPGQSPYNEQFF	TGTGCCAGCAGTGAACCGGGACAGAGCCCCTACAATGAGCAGTTCTTC
TRBD1	TRBJ1-2	TRBV6-5	once	CASSYWGQGANYGYTF	TGTGCCAGCAGTTACTGGGGACAGGGGGCTAACTATGGCTACACCTTC
TRBD2	TRBJ2-5	TRBV6-6	few	CASSPPGTSLETQYF	TGTGCCAGCAGTCCGCCCGGGACTAGCCTCGAGACCCAGTACTTC
-	TRBJ1-2	TRBV28	once	CASSFADYGYTF	TGTGCCAGCAGTTTCGCGGACTATGGCTACACCTTC
-	TRBJ1-4	TRBV5-1	once	CASSLFGSDNEKLFF	TGCGCCAGCAGCTTGTTTGGGTCAGATAATGAAAAACTGTTTTTT
TRBD2	TRBJ2-1	TRBV29-1	-	CSVAGLAMGEQFF	TGCAGCGTTGCAGGACTAGCGATGGGGGAGCAGTTCTTC
-	TRBJ2-1	TRBV30	-	CAWIIQGGVTTEQFF	TGTGCCTGGATTATACAGGGAGGGGTGACGACTGAGCAGTTCTTC
-	TRBJ1-1	TRBV5-1	-	CASGSDRNSEAFF	TGCGCCAGTGGGTCCGACAGAAACTCTGAAGCTTTCTTT
TRBD2	TRBJ2-3	TRBV6-1	few	CASRLGGADTQYF	TGTGCCAGCAGGCTGGGAGGGGCCGATACGCAGTATTTT
-	TRBJ1-1	TRBV28	-	CASSLAGARNTEAFF	TGTGCCAGCAGTTTGGCTGGGGCCCGGAACACTGAAGCTTTCTTT
-	TRBJ2-1	TRBV4-1	-	CASSQAPFRGQFF	TGCGCCAGCAGCCAAGCCCCTTTTCGAGGGCAGTTCTTC
-	TRBJ2-7	TRBV1	-	CTSSRLRSSYEQYF	TGCACCAGCAGCCGATTGCGGTCGTCCTACGAGCAGTACTTC
TRBD2	TRBJ2-5	TRBV28	-	CASSYLAGGRQETQYF	TGTGCCAGCAGTTATCTAGCGGGAGGTAGACAAGAGACCCAGTACTTC
TRBD1	TRBJ2-7	TRBV5-1	-	CASSQGQGEYEQYF	TGCGCCAGCAGCCAGGGACAGGGGGAATACGAGCAGTACTTC
-	TRBJ2-7	TRBV20-1	-	CSASDGKEQYF	TGCAGTGCTAGTGATGGGAAGGAGCAGTACTTC
-	TRBJ2-6	TRBV7-8	-	CASNLRGARANVLTF	TGTGCCAGCAATCTAAGAGGAGCAAGGGCCAACGTCCTGACTTTC
TRBD2	TRBJ2-1	TRBV14	-	CASSRLSGSIYNEQFF	TGTGCCAGCAGCCGATTAAGCGGGAGTATCTACAATGAGCAGTTCTTC
-	TRBJ2-7	TRBV29-1	once	CSASKQGTEQYF	TGCAGCGCTAGTAAACAGGGTACCGAGCAGTACTTC
TRBD1	TRBJ1-2	TRBV6-1	-	CASSDAPGQGGGYTF	TGTGCCAGCAGTGATGCTCCGGGACAGGGTGGAGGCTACACCTTC
-	TRBJ2-2	TRBV15	-	CATSRAESLNTGELFF	TGTGCCACCAGCAGAGCCGAGTCCCTGAACACCGGGGAGCTGTTTTTT
-	TRBJ2-3	TRBV10-1	few	CASSREITDTQYF	TGCGCCAGCAGCAGGGAGATCACAGATACGCAGTATTTT
TRBD2	TRBJ2-1	TRBV7-3	-	CASSSPGVAGGSEQFF	TGTGCCAGCAGCTCACCAGGGGTAGCGGGAGGAAGTGAGCAGTTCTTC
-	TRBJ2-3	TRBV4-1	-	CASSQPDRTDTQYF	TGCGCCAGCAGCCAACCAGACAGAACAGATACGCAGTATTTT
-	TRBJ2-7	TRBV29-1	-	CSPWQVAEPYPYEQYF	TGCAGCCCTTGGCAGGTAGCGGAACCGTACCCCTACGAGCAGTACTTC
TRBD2	TRBJ2-7	TRBV5-1	-	CASSPGTSGSEYF	TGCGCCAGCAGCCCCGGGACTAGCGGGAGCGAGTACTTC
-	TRBJ1-2	TRBV28	-	CASSLDSLGYGYTF	TGTGCCAGCAGTTTAGACAGCCTAGGCTATGGCTACACCTTC
-	TRBJ1-3	TRBV18	many	CASSPDSLSGNTIYF	TGTGCCAGCTCACCCGACAGCCTCTCTGGAAACACCATATATTTT